The 19 T cell receptor beta chains presented below share a single source sample, sequenced in a study of cytomegalovirus exposure and HLA in healthy donors. This PCR relied on a set of 60 Vbeta primers and 13 Jbeta primers. Only in-frame clones appear in the TCRdb table, and some are missing; sequencing was by immunoSEQ multiplex PCR. This table holds over 100,000 clones, 76% found once. What was sequenced was PBMCs. The receptors were gathered from a female donor in good health and CMV-seropositive.

CDR3 in DNA: TGCGCCAGCAGCTTGTACCCGACAGGCGGGAGATCCGGGACCGAGCAGTACTTC. Its protein is CASSLYPTGGRSGTEQYF. The chain recombines TRBV5-1 with TRBJ2-7; a weak D match, TRBD2 (7 bases). The CDR3 is 18 residues long. With 1 base removed from V and 6 bases from J, the gap between germline ends came to 26 bases. CDR1 and CDR2 (germline): SGHRS, YFSETQ.

J is TRBJ2-7 and V is TRBV6-5; tentative D call: TRBD2 (5 bases). V shed 7 bases and J shed 2 bases, with 18 bases lying between them. The CDR3 loop spans 15 amino acids. Germline loops: CDR1 MNHEY, CDR2 SVGAGI. The CDR3 is CASTGSGGMTYEQYF. CDR3 nucleotides: TGTGCCAGCACCGGAAGTGGAGGAATGACCTACGAGCAGTACTTC.

This clone was recorded once. This rearrangement joins TRBV4-2 to TRBJ1-4, with 7 bases aligning to TRBD1. CDR1 is LGHNA and CDR2 is YNFKEQ in the germline V gene. The CDR3 runs to 16 residues. J lost 6 bases, V lost 4 bases, and 11 bases had no gene match. The CDR3 DNA sequence: TGTGCCAGCAGCCCCCAAGACAGGGTTGAGGATGAAAAACTGTTTTTT. This translates into CASSPQDRVEDEKLFF.

The gene calls are TRBV5-1 and TRBJ2-7; a possible D gene is TRBD1 (6 bases). CDR3 length: 14 amino acids. V was trimmed by 0 bases and J by 3 bases, leaving 10 bases between them. Looked up from germline, CDR1 is SGHRS and CDR2 is YFSETQ. The CDR3 loop is CASSLGGQYYEQYF. As DNA, the CDR3 is TGCGCCAGCAGCTTGGGGGGGCAGTACTACGAGCAGTACTTC.

The rearrangement joins TRBV7-3 to TRBJ2-3; D may be TRBD2 (5 bases). Germline CDR1 SGHTA, CDR2 FQGTGA. V lost 1 base and J 0 bases, leaving 8 bases between the germline ends. The CDR3 has 15 residues. The CDR3 is CASSLIASSTDTQYF. The CDR3 bases are TGTGCCAGCAGCTTAATAGCGTCTAGCACAGATACGCAGTATTTT.

A single count supports this clone. CDR3 bases: TGTGCCAGCACTGGATCTAGCGCGGGAGATACGCAGTATTTT. Its protein product is CASTGSSAGDTQYF. The V gene is TRBV2, the J gene TRBJ2-3, with D possibly matching TRBD2 (6 bases). CDR3 length: 14 residues. Germline CDR1 SNHLY, CDR2 FYNNEI. Trimming stripped 7 bases from V and 5 bases from J, with 16 bases between.

The table lists this clone with a few counts. The J gene is TRBJ2-5, the V gene TRBV5-4, with TRBD2 matching 14 bases. Germline V lookup: CDR1 SGHNT, CDR2 YYREEE (reference sequence). The length of the CDR3 is 18 residues. The junction had 9 bases not matched to a gene; V was cut back by 3 bases and J by 2 bases. The CDR3 loop is CASSYPGLAGVGQETQYF. CDR3 DNA: TGTGCCAGCAGCTATCCGGGACTAGCGGGAGTAGGGCAAGAGACCCAGTACTTC.

The chain couples TRBV29-1 to TRBJ1-4; 7 nucleotides line up with TRBD1. This CDR3 has 13 amino acids. The ends lost 3 bases at V and 7 bases at J; junction bases unmatched: 5. CDR1 is SQVTM, CDR2 ANQGSEA, per germline. CDR3 in amino acids: CSVDIRQGEKLFF. Written as DNA, the CDR3 is TGCAGCGTTGATATCCGACAGGGTGAAAAACTGTTTTTT.

CDR3 amino acids: CASSTIFQGSEQYF. CDR3 DNA sequence: TGTGCCAGCTCTACAATCTTCCAGGGGAGCGAGCAGTACTTC. The chain is built from TRBV18 and TRBJ2-7, with D perhaps matching TRBD1 (6 bases). Germline CDR1 reads KGHSH; CDR2 reads LQKENI. V shed 6 bases and J shed 6 bases, with 18 bases lying between them. The CDR3 sequence is 14 residues long. The whole variable domain, filled in from reference TRBV18 and TRBJ2-7, reads NAGVMQNPRHLVRRRGQEARLRCSPMKGHSHVYWYRQLPEEGLKFMVYLQKENIIDESGMPKERFSAEFPKEGPSILRIQQVVRGDSAAYFCASSTIFQGSEQYFGPGTRLTVT.

This chain links TRBV7-9 with TRBJ2-1; TRBD2 aligns across 12 bases. Trimming took 3 bases from V and 4 from J; bases not matched to a gene: 4. The CDR3 runs 16 residues. Germline loops: CDR1 SEHNR, CDR2 FQNEAQ (reference sequence). The CDR3 reads CASSFRTSGAYNEQFF. In DNA form, the CDR3 reads TGTGCCAGCAGCTTCAGGACTAGCGGGGCATACAATGAGCAGTTCTTC.

V usage is TRBV6-5 and J usage is TRBJ1-5; D unclear. The length of the CDR3 is 11 residues. V lost 5 bases and J lost 8, with 7 bases in between. Germline V gene lookup returns CDR1 MNHEY and CDR2 SVGAGI. CDR3 sequence (DNA): TGTGCCAGCAGTGATAGAGAGCCCCAGCATTTT. Amino acids: CASSDREPQHF.

There are a few counts of this clone. This chain joins TRBV29-1 and TRBJ2-3, with 8 nucleotides matching TRBD1. The CDR3 is 15 residues long. Unmatched junction bases numbered 13, after V lost 6 bases and J lost 5 bases. The germline CDR1 and CDR2 sequences are SQVTM and ANQGSEA. This CDR3 is CSVVSQGGPGDTQYF. CDR3 DNA: TGCAGCGTGGTATCACAGGGGGGCCCAGGAGATACGCAGTATTTT.

V is TRBV7-2 and J is TRBJ2-5, with D maybe TRBD2 (6 bases). This CDR3 is 14 amino acids long. V shed 1 base and J shed 4 bases, with 10 bases lying between them. Germline V gene lookup returns CDR1 SGHTA and CDR2 FQGNSA. The CDR3 protein is CASSLEASAETQYF. In DNA form, the CDR3 reads TGTGCCAGCAGCTTAGAAGCTAGCGCAGAGACCCAGTACTTC.

The chain couples TRBV28 to TRBJ2-3, with 11 bases fitting TRBD2. There are 16 residues in the CDR3. Per the germline V gene, CDR1 is MDHEN and CDR2 is SYDVKM. The J segment lost 3 bases and the V segment lost 2 bases, leaving 4 bases of the junction unmatched. CDR3 in amino acids: CASSLTSGSGTDTQYF. CDR3 nucleotides: TGTGCCAGCAGTTTAACTAGCGGGAGCGGGACAGATACGCAGTATTTT.

This clone was counted a single time. The chain is built from TRBV11-1 and TRBJ2-2; the D gene is possibly TRBD1 (6 bases). This CDR3 is built from 15 residues. Trimming left V 6 bases short and J 6 bases short, with 17 bases between. Germline CDR1 is SGHAT and CDR2 is FQDESV (reference sequence). CDR3 sequence: CASSPLNRVAGELFF. The CDR3 DNA sequence: TGTGCCAGCAGTCCGCTGAACAGGGTAGCCGGGGAGCTGTTTTTT. Combining the CDR3 with reference TRBV11-1 and TRBJ2-2 gives the whole variable domain EAEVAQSPRYKITEKSQAVAFWCDPISGHATLYWYRQILGQGPELLVQFQDESVVDDSQLPKDRFSAERLKGVDSTLKIQPAELGDSAMYLCASSPLNRVAGELFFGEGSRLTVL.

This clone showed up just once. This rearrangement joins TRBV6-5 to TRBJ2-1, with 8 bases matching TRBD1. This CDR3 spans 15 amino acids. The germline CDR1 and CDR2 sequences are MNHEY and SVGAGI. The J segment lost 0 bases and the V segment lost 4 bases, leaving 2 bases of the junction unmatched. CDR3 DNA: TGTGCCAGCAGTTCAACAGGGGGCTCCTACAATGAGCAGTTCTTC. Its protein product is CASSSTGGSYNEQFF.

The table lists this clone with a count of one. The CDR3 nucleotides read TGTGCCAGCAGTTTACGAGGGACAGGGGTGCAGCCCCAGCATTTT. Its protein product is CASSLRGTGVQPQHF. The chain couples TRBV28 to TRBJ1-5, with 10 nucleotides matching TRBD1. This CDR3 has 15 residues. The junction had 5 bases not matched to a gene; V was cut back by 2 bases and J by 7 bases. Germline CDR1 MDHEN, CDR2 SYDVKM.

The chain couples TRBV29-1 to TRBJ2-5; 12 nucleotides align to TRBD2. Germline V gene data show CDR1 as SQVTM and CDR2 as ANQGSEA. The CDR3 is 13 amino acids. V shed 5 bases and J 5 bases; nucleotides not matched to a gene: 3. In DNA, the CDR3 is TGCAGCGTTAGGACTAGCGGGGTGGAGACCCAGTACTTC. Its translation: CSVRTSGVETQYF.

The V call is TRBV5-8, the J call TRBJ2-3, with 11 bases identical to TRBD2. From germline, CDR1 is SGHTS and CDR2 YDEGEE. With 2 bases clipped from V and 3 bases from J, the junction kept 8 bases outside the gene matches. The length of the CDR3 is 17 residues. CDR3 loop: CASSFSTTSGGTDTQYF. CDR3 DNA sequence: TGTGCCAGCAGCTTTTCGACTACTAGCGGGGGTACAGATACGCAGTATTTT.